This T cell receptor beta chain is drawn from a study of cytomegalovirus exposure and HLA in healthy donors. Trimming took 6 bases from V and 5 from J; bases not matched to a gene: 3. This CDR3 is built from 13 residues. From germline, CDR1 is SGHAT and CDR2 FQNNGV. PCR used 60 Vbeta primers and 13 Jbeta primers. Using immunoSEQ multiplex PCR, the repertoire was profiled, and TCRdb retains in-frame clones only, with some absent. The data contain about 130,000 clones, around 80% of them singletons. The rearrangement joins TRBV11-2 to TRBJ2-2, with 7 bases that match TRBD2. The source material was PBMCs. This sequence originates from a boy aged 2 to 9 in good health and CMV-seronegative. Here the CDR3 reads CASRGGNTGELFF. CDR3 in DNA: TGTGCCAGCAGGGGAGGGAATACCGGGGAGCTGTTTTTT.